This T cell receptor beta chain was retrieved from a study of naive and memory T cell subsets. The germline V gene has CDR1 DFQATT and CDR2 SNEGSKA (reference sequence). This CDR3 spans 13 amino acids. Trimming at V came to 0 bases and at J to 4 bases, leaving 1 base not matched to a gene. CD4+ T cell IFNgamma after overnight CMV lysate exposure gave donor CMV status. This clonotype was observed a handful of times. Both TRBC1 and TRBC2 were covered by a beta constant-region primer of two equimolar oligonucleotides. A 12-nucleotide UMI and the SP2 primer were added to the cDNA 3' end by oligonucleotide ligation. Nested alpha and beta constant-region primers with the SP2 primer drove four PCR rounds on ligated cDNA. MiXCR, run by TCRdb on the UMI-ligation and nested PCR reads, gives a single entry per CDR3 protein. The table lists about 90,000 distinct CDR3 sequences, roughly 7% of them singletons, with around 1.5% in the top ten.

The sequence derives from a human donor in good health. V usage is TRBV20-1 and J usage is TRBJ1-2, with 8 bases identical to TRBD1. Sequencing input: central memory CD4+ T cells from blood. The CDR3 bases are TGCAGTGCTAGAGAGACAGGGGTCTATGGCTACACCTTC. Protein product: CSARETGVYGYTF.